This TCR beta chain was obtained from a study of response to subunit inactivated influenza vaccine. In this sample, this clonotype turned up a few times. Antigen specificity is unknown. Germline loops: CDR1 DFQATT, CDR2 SNEGSKA (reference sequence). The CDR3 loop spans 15 amino acids. V was pared by 3 bases and J by 3 bases, with 7 bases of the junction left unmatched. Findings and limits, study-wide: New T cells are recruited in small numbers by each seasonal influenza vaccination, according to the authors' suggestion.

In TCRdb, the RT-PCR reads were re-called with MiXCR into one record per CDR3 protein. The data hold 630,000 or so distinct CDR3 sequences, with more than 15% observed a single time. This sample comprised PBMCs from blood, obtained 11 to 12 days after vaccination. This sequence originates from a man aged 45-65 years who received an inactivated influenza vaccine. The genes are TRBV20-1 and TRBJ1-3; 8 positions match TRBD1. CDR3 amino acids: CSARLQGGLGNTIYF. The CDR3, as DNA: TGCAGTGCTAGGCTACAGGGGGGCCTTGGAAACACCATATATTTT.